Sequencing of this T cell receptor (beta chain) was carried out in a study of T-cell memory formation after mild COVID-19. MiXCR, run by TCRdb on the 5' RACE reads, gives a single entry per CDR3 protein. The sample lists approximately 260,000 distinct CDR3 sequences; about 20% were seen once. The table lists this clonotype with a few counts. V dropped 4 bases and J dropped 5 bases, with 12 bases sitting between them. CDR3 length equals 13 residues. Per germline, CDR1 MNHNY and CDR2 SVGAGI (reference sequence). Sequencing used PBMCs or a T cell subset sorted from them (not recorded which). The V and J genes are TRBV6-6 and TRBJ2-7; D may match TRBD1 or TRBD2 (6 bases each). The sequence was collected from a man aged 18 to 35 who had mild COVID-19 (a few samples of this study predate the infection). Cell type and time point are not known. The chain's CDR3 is CASSSRGHHEQYF. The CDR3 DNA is TGTGCCAGCAGTTCCCGGGGGCACCACGAGCAGTACTTC.